The 16 T cell receptor beta chains listed next were all sequenced from one sample in a study of blood T cell repertoires in COVID-19 (dated by TCRdb to between 2020 and 2021). Libraries were prepared through the immunoSEQ multiplex PCR assay. TCRdb's version of the immuneACCESS table is confined to in-frame rearrangements and falls short of the full clone set. An unresolved V gene accounts for under half of the shortfall where checked; the remainder is of unknown origin. The sample yields roughly 430,000 clones; nearly 90% were counted once. Roughly 1.4% of the sample is held by the ten biggest clonotypes. The sequencing sample was made of PBMCs or T cells enriched from blood (not recorded which). Every receptor here comes from a woman in her late teens or twenties who had been exposed to COVID-19.

V is TRBV28 and J is TRBJ2-3; 7 bases line up with TRBD2. Looked up from germline, CDR1 is MDHEN and CDR2 is SYDVKM. This CDR3 has 15 residues. After removal of 5 bases from V and 5 bases from J, the junction contained 10 bases not matched to a gene. CDR3 residues: CASSQGAGAGDTQYF. The CDR3 region has the DNA TGTGCCAGCAGTCAAGGGGCGGGAGCTGGAGATACGCAGTATTTT.

V usage is TRBV4-3 and J usage is TRBJ1-5; no clear D gene. Per the germline V gene, CDR1 is LGHNA and CDR2 is YSLEER. The CDR3 runs to 14 residues. V was cut by 0 bases and J by 4 bases, with 7 bases left in between. The chain's CDR3 is CASSQDRLNQPQHF. The CDR3 coding sequence is TGCGCCAGCAGCCAAGACAGGTTGAATCAGCCCCAGCATTTT.

The chain carries TRBV9 and TRBJ2-7, with D possibly TRBD2 on 6 matching bases. The germline V gene encodes CDR1 SGDLS and CDR2 YYNGEE. The CDR3 sequence is 12 residues long. The germline V and J ends were trimmed by 7 bases and 2 bases, with 10 bases remaining between them. The chain's CDR3 is CASGGQTYEQYF. The CDR3 DNA is TGTGCCAGCGGAGGGCAGACCTACGAGCAGTACTTC.

The V gene is TRBV4-3, the J gene TRBJ1-2, with D possibly being TRBD1 (5 bases). This CDR3 has 16 amino acids. Per the germline V gene, CDR1 is LGHNA and CDR2 is YSLEER. Trimming left V 0 bases short and J 8 bases short, with 19 bases between. The CDR3 DNA sequence: TGCGCCAGCAGCCAAGAACAAAGGGCGGGGTGGGACGGCTACACCTTC. Translation gives CASSQEQRAGWDGYTF.

J is TRBJ2-4 and V is TRBV18; D might be TRBD1 (6 bases). The length of the CDR3 is 16 residues. Germline V gene lookup returns CDR1 KGHSH and CDR2 LQKENI. V lost 3 bases to trimming and J lost 5 bases, with 17 bases between them. The CDR3 protein is CASSPSFPRGENIQYF. The CDR3 DNA reads TGTGCCAGCTCACCCTCTTTCCCCAGGGGCGAAAACATTCAGTACTTC.

The chain joins TRBV28 to TRBJ2-4, with 7 nucleotides matching TRBD1. Germline V lookup: CDR1 MDHEN, CDR2 SYDVKM. There are 15 residues in the CDR3. V was pared by 5 bases and J by 1 base, with 5 bases of the junction left unmatched. The CDR3 sequence: CASSIDRVAKNIQYF. Written as DNA, the CDR3 is TGTGCCAGCAGTATCGACAGGGTGGCCAAAAACATTCAGTACTTC.

The rearrangement links TRBV4-1 to TRBJ2-6; D is undetermined. CDR3 length equals 14 residues. CDR1 and CDR2 from the germline V gene are MGHRA and YSYEKL. V dropped 5 bases and J dropped 2 bases, with 7 bases sitting between them. The CDR3 nucleotides are TGCGCCAGCAGCATCCGAGCTGGGGCCAACGTCCTGACTTTC. Encoded protein: CASSIRAGANVLTF.

V and J are TRBV2 and TRBJ1-5; maybe TRBD1 (5 bases). This CDR3 comprises 15 residues. V lost 4 bases and J lost 1, with 11 bases in between. In germline, CDR1 is SNHLY, CDR2 FYNNEI. This CDR3 reads CASSGGGGSNQPQHF. CDR3 DNA: TGTGCCAGCAGTGGTGGGGGAGGGAGCAATCAGCCCCAGCATTTT.

This sequence joins TRBV20-1 and TRBJ2-3, with 8 bases identical to TRBD2. Per the germline V gene, CDR1 is DFQATT and CDR2 is SNEGSKA (reference sequence). This CDR3 has 15 residues. The V gene end was trimmed by 3 bases and the J gene end by 1 base; junction bases not matched to a gene: 6. The CDR3 coding sequence is TGCAGTGCTAGTTACGGGAGGGCGGGCACAGATACGCAGTATTTT. Protein product: CSASYGRAGTDTQYF.

The rearrangement joins TRBV5-1 to TRBJ1-1; TRBD1 aligns across 9 bases. V trimming: 4 bases; J trimming: 3 bases; junction bases outside the gene matches: 10. The CDR3 is 16 amino acids. Germline V CDR1 and CDR2: SGHRS, YFSETQ. The CDR3 is CASSHRDRAGYTEAFF. The CDR3 DNA reads as TGCGCCAGCAGCCACCGGGACAGGGCTGGATACACTGAAGCTTTCTTT.

A remark on this clone: A junction boundary mismatches the germline segment, possibly from a read error. V gene TRBV7-2 combines with J gene TRBJ2-7; 11 bases match TRBD2. Per germline, CDR1 SGHTA and CDR2 FQGNSA. The CDR3 contains 15 residues. CDR3 sequence reads: CASTLSSGGFYEQYF. The CDR3 nucleotides are TGTGCCAGCACCTTATCTAGCGGGGGGTTTTACGAGCAGTACTTC.

The J gene is TRBJ2-7, the V gene TRBV28, with 7 bases that match TRBD2. CDR1 and CDR2 (germline): MDHEN, SYDVKM. The CDR3 covers 14 residues. The CDR3 region is CATCSGGSVREQYF. DNA for the CDR3: TGTGCAACATGTTCGGGGGGTTCTGTCCGTGAGCAGTACTTC.

The rearrangement uses TRBV3-1 (or the pseudogene TRBV3-2) and TRBJ2-7, with D unresolved. The V and J ends lost 1 base and 0 bases respectively, with 7 bases between them. Looked up from germline, CDR1 is LGHDT and CDR2 is YNNKEL (reference sequence). The CDR3 extends over 14 amino acids. The CDR3 reads CASSQGAASYEQYF. For the CDR3, the DNA is TGTGCCAGCAGCCAAGGGGCCGCCTCCTACGAGCAGTACTTC.

The chain carries TRBV4-2 and TRBJ1-4; 10 positions agree with TRBD1. The CDR3 length is 17 residues. Per the germline V gene, CDR1 is LGHNA and CDR2 is YNFKEQ. V lost 3 bases to trimming and J lost 3 bases; unmatched junction nucleotides: 7. Here the CDR3 reads CASSQERGQGANEKLFF. CDR3 in DNA: TGTGCCAGCAGCCAGGAGCGAGGACAGGGGGCTAATGAAAAACTGTTTTTT.

This clone appeared a single time. The germline gene is not matched at one end of the junction; a read error may be the cause. The chain carries TRBV3-1 (or the pseudogene TRBV3-2) and TRBJ2-7; 13 bases align to TRBD2. Germline CDR1 LGHDT, CDR2 YNNKEL (reference sequence). The CDR3 runs to 15 residues. CDR3 in amino acids: CASSLGLAGIYGQYF. For the CDR3, the DNA is TGTGCCAGCAGCTTGGGACTAGCGGGGATCTACGGGCAGTACTTC.

The chain links TRBV3-1 (or the pseudogene TRBV3-2) to TRBJ1-1; 8 bases match TRBD1. This CDR3 is 13 amino acids long. Germline-derived CDR1 and CDR2 are LGHDT and YNNKEL (reference sequence). V shed 3 bases, J shed 7 bases, and the junction held 4 bases outside the gene matches. CDR3 residues: CASSHRTGIEAFF. The CDR3 DNA sequence: TGTGCCAGCAGCCACAGGACAGGGATTGAAGCTTTCTTT.